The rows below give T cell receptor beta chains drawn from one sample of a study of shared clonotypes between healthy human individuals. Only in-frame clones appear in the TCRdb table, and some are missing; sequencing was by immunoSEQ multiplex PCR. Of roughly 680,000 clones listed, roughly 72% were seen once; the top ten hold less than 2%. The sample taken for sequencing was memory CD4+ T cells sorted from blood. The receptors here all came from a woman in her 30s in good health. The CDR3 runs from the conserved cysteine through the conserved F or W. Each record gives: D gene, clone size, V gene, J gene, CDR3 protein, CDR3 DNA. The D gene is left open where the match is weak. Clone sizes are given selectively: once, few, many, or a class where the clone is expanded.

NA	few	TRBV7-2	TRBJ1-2	CASSSYTDTDYGYTF	TGTGCCAGCAGCTCGTACACGGACACGGACTATGGCTACACCTTC
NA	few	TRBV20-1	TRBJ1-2	CSAPQNYGYTF	TGCAGTGCTCCACAGAACTATGGCTACACCTTC
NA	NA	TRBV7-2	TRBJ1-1	CASSLGLWTTNTEAFF	TGTGCCAGCAGCTTAGGACTCTGGACGACGAACACTGAAGCTTTCTTT
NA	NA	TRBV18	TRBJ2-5	CASSQGHDQETQYF	TGTGCCAGCTCACAGGGACACGATCAAGAGACCCAGTACTTC
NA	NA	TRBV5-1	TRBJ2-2	CASSLVSGDLTGELFF	TGCGCCAGCAGCTTGGTATCCGGGGACCTCACCGGGGAGCTGTTTTTT
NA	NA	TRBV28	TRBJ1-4	CASSLGGRDEKLFF	TGTGCCAGCAGTTTGGGGGGCAGGGATGAAAAACTGTTTTTT
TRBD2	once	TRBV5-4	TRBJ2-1	CASSHPGLAHNEQFF	TGTGCCAGCAGCCACCCGGGACTAGCTCACAATGAGCAGTTCTTC
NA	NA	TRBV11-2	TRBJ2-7	CASRDSWISYEQYF	TGTGCCAGCAGGGACAGTTGGATCTCCTACGAGCAGTACTTC
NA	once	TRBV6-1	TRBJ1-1	CASSEGVGMNTEAFF	TGTGCCAGCAGTGAGGGTGTAGGGATGAACACTGAAGCTTTCTTT
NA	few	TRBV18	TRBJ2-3	CASYTSWDTDTQYF	TGTGCCAGCTACACGTCCTGGGACACAGATACGCAGTATTTT
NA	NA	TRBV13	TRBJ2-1	CASRGIRDEQFF	TGTGCCAGCCGCGGGATCAGGGATGAGCAGTTCTTC
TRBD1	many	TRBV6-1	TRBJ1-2	CASSRDSNYGYTF	TGTGCCAGCAGCCGGGACAGTAACTATGGCTACACCTTC
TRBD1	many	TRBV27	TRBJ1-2	CASSLSAGGDYYGYTF	TGTGCCAGCAGTTTATCGGCAGGGGGCGACTACTATGGCTACACCTTC
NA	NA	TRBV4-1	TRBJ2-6	CASRPIGRGSGANVLTF	TGCGCCAGCAGGCCCATCGGAAGGGGCTCTGGGGCCAACGTCCTGACTTTC
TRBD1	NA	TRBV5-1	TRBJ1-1	CASSLVSGGGTEAFF	TGCGCCAGCAGCTTGGTATCAGGGGGTGGCACTGAAGCTTTCTTT
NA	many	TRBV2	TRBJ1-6	CASSDRNSPLHF	TGTGCCAGCAGTGATAGGAATTCACCCCTCCACTTT
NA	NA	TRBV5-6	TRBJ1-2	CASSELHRGGGPPYGYTF	TGTGCCAGCAGCGAGCTCCATAGGGGCGGAGGGCCCCCCTATGGCTACACCTTC
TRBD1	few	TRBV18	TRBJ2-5	CASSTGTGSQETQYF	TGTGCCAGCTCAACCGGGACAGGGAGCCAAGAGACCCAGTACTTC
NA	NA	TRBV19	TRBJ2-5	CASSKWAGKQETQYF	TGTGCCAGTAGTAAGTGGGCAGGGAAACAGGAGACCCAGTACTTC